Listed below are T cell receptor beta chains from one sample, sequenced in a study of T cell responses to AZD1222 COVID-19 vaccine. Sequencing used immunoSEQ multiplex PCR; TCRdb keeps in-frame clones, though not all of them. The repertoire holds approximately 96,000 clones, with over 80% as singletons. The sample in question was peripheral blood, obtained 28 days after the second AZD1222 dose. Source of these receptors: an adult who received the AZD1222 COVID-19 vaccine. The CDR3 runs from the conserved cysteine through the conserved F or W. A D gene is named only where the DNA matches it firmly.

TRBV5-1	-	TRBJ2-5	TGCGCCAGCAGAGAGGGGATCCAAGAGACCCAGTACTTC	CASREGIQETQYF
TRBV5-6	-	TRBJ2-7	TGTGCCAGCAGCCCGAGGGCGACAGATTCCTACGAGCAGTACTTC	CASSPRATDSYEQYF
TRBV11-2	TRBD1	TRBJ2-2	TGTGCCAGCAGCCCGACAGGGGTTTCGGACACCGGGGAGCTGTTTTTT	CASSPTGVSDTGELFF
TRBV28	-	TRBJ2-7	TGTGCCAGCAGTTTTAGGGGCCTCTCCTACGAGCAGTACTTC	CASSFRGLSYEQYF
TRBV29-1	-	TRBJ2-7	TGCAGCATCCAAGGGGCAGGGTCCTACGAGCAGTACTTC	CSIQGAGSYEQYF
TRBV5-4	-	TRBJ2-2	TGTGCCAGCAGCGCCGGAGGGGGATCTAACGCCGGGGAGCTGTTTTTT	CASSAGGGSNAGELFF
TRBV7-9	-	TRBJ1-2	TGTGCCAGCAGCTTGGTGGTGGGAACTGCATATGGCTACACCTTC	CASSLVVGTAYGYTF
TRBV11-2	-	TRBJ1-2	TGTGCCAGCAGCTGGGCACAGGGAGATGGCTACACCTTC	CASSWAQGDGYTF
TRBV24-1	TRBD1	TRBJ1-6	TGTGCCACCAGTGATTCGGGACAGGGATTCCACTTT	CATSDSGQGFHF
TRBV5-1	TRBD1	TRBJ2-7	TGCGCCAGCAGCTTGGTCGACAGGGGTAACGAGCAGTACTTC	CASSLVDRGNEQYF
TRBV11-3	TRBD1	TRBJ1-1	TGTGCCAGCAGCTGGGACAGGGTAAACACTGAAGCTTTCTTT	CASSWDRVNTEAFF
TRBV19	-	TRBJ1-2	TGTGCCAGTAGTATATCACACAGGGAGCCCCGGCAGGACTATGGCTACACCTTC	CASSISHREPRQDYGYTF